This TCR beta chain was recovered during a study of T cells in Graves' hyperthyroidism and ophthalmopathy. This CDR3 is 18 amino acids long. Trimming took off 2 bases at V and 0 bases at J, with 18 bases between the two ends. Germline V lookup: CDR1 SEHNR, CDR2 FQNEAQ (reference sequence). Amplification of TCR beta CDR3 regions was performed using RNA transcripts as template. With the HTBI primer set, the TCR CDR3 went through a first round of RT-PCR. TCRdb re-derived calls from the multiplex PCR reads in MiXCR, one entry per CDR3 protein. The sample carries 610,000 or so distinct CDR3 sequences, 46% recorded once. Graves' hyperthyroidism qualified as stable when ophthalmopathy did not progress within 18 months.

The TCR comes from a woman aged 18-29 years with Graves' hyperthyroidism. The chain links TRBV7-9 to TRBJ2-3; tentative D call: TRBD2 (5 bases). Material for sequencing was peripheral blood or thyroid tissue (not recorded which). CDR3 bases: TGTGCCAGCAGCTTACTTGAAAGGACGAGGACTAGCACAGATACGCAGTATTTT. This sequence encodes CASSLLERTRTSTDTQYF.